What follows is one T cell receptor beta chain and its context. Study processing details: Reference gene primers were amplified, and this amplification served to estimate nucleated cell counts. Data came from immunoSEQ multiplex PCR; TCRdb stores just in-frame clones and leaves some out. V, J and clone size were drawn from that table, and D and trimming were deduced from the DNA. The data show 55,000 to 90,000 clones, roughly nine tenths seen once. The data were taken from a study of blood T cell repertoires in COVID-19. Study in general: Samples came from the United States, Italy and Spain, spanning acute and convalescent COVID-19. Sample material is recorded as cDNA or gDNA derived from T cells, B-cell-depleted T cells, or PBMCs.

J lost 3 bases, V lost 4 bases, and 9 bases had no gene match. Germline values: CDR1 SGHRS, CDR2 YFSETQ. This CDR3 is 15 amino acids long. Sequenced: peripheral blood. This TCR came from a man between 65 and 85 years old with active COVID-19. This rearrangement joins TRBV5-1 to TRBJ1-1; 7 bases match TRBD1. The CDR3 DNA follows: TGCGCCAGCAGCCTGGGACAGAGGGAGGACACTGAAGCTTTCTTT. Translated: CASSLGQREDTEAFF.